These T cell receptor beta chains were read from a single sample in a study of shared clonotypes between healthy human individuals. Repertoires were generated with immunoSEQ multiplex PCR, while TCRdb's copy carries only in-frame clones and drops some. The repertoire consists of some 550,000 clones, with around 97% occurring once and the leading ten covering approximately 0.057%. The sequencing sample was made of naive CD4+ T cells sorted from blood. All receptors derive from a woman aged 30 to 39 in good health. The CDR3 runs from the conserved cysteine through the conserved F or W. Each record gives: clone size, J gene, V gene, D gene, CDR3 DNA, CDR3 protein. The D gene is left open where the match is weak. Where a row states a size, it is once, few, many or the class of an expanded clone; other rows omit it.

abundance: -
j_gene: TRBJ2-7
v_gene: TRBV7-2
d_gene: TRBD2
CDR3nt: TGTGCCAGCAGCCTCGTCACTAGCGGCTACGAGCAGTACTTC
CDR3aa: CASSLVTSGYEQYF

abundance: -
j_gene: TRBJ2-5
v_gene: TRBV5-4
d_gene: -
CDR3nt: TGTGCCAGCAGCTCAGCTAGCGTAGGGGAGACCCAGTACTTC
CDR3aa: CASSSASVGETQYF

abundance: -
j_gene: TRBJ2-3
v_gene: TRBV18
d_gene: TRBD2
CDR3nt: TGTGCCAGCGCTACGACTAGCGGGAGGGCCCCCAAGTATACGCAGTATTTT
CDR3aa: CASATTSGRAPKYTQYF

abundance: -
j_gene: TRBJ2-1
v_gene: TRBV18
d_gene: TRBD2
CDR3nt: TGTGCCAGCTCACCCTCGCCGGGGGTGGCGGGGGTAGAGCAGTTCTTC
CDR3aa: CASSPSPGVAGVEQFF

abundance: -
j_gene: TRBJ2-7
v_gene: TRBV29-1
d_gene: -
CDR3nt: TGCAGCGTTGGGGGGAAAAGCTACGAGCAGTACTTC
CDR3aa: CSVGGKSYEQYF

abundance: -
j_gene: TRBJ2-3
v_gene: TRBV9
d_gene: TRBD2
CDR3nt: TGTGCCAGCAGCGTAGTCGGCGGGAGAATAGGAGATACGCAGTATTTT
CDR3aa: CASSVVGGRIGDTQYF

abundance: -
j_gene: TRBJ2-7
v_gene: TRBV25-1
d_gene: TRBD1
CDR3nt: TGTGCCAGCAGTGAAAGGACAGGGCGTCTCTACGAGCAGTACTTC
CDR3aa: CASSERTGRLYEQYF

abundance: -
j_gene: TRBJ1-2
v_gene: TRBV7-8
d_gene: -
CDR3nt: TGTGCCAGCAGCCCTAACACATATAACTATGGCTACACCTTC
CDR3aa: CASSPNTYNYGYTF

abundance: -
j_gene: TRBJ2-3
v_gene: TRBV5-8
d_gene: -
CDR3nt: TGTGCCAGCAGCTTGGCCTTGGACGAGAGCACAGATACGCAGTATTTT
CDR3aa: CASSLALDESTDTQYF

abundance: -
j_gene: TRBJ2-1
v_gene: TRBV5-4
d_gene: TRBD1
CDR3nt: TGTGCCAGCAGCTTGGGACAGGGGGGATACTCCTACAATGAGCAGTTCTTC
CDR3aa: CASSLGQGGYSYNEQFF

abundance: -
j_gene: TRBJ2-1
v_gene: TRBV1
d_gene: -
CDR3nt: TGCACCAGCAGCCAAATCCTACTAGCGGGAGGGGGGAATGAGCAGTTCTTC
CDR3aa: CTSSQILLAGGGNEQFF

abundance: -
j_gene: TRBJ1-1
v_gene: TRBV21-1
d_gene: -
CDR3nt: TGTGCCAGCAGCGGTCGGGACACCAGAAACACTGAAGCTTTCTTT
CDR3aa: CASSGRDTRNTEAFF

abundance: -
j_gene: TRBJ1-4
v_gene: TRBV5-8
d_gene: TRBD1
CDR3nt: TGTGCCAGCAGCCCTCCCGGACAGGGAGGTGAAAAACTGTTTTTT
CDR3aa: CASSPPGQGGEKLFF

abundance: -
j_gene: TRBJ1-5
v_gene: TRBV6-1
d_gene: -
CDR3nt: TGTGCCAGCAGTGAAAATTGGGGCAATCAGCCCCAGCATTTT
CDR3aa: CASSENWGNQPQHF

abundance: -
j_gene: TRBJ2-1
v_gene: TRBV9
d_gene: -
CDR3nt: TGTGCCAGCAGCGTAGCATCGCGGCTCTACAATGAGCAGTTCTTC
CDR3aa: CASSVASRLYNEQFF

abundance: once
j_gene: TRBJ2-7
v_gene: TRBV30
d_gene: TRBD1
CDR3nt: TGTGCCTGGACTTGGGGGACAGTTGGCGAGCAGTACTTC
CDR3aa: CAWTWGTVGEQYF

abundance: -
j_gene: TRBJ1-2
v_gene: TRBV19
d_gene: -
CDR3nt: TGTGCCAGTAGCAGGACCCCGGGTGGCTACACCTTC
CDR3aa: CASSRTPGGYTF